This T cell receptor (beta chain) emerged from a study of blood T cell repertoires in COVID-19. Study in general: Sites across the United States, Italy and Spain contributed samples from acute and convalescent COVID-19. T cells, B-cell-depleted T cells, or PBMCs supplied cDNA or gDNA.

The count of this clone is one. Assay used: immunoSEQ multiplex PCR; TCRdb lists only in-frame clones, some missing. The sample yields about 35,000 clones, 80% to 90% seen once. The CDR3 runs 11 residues. V was pared by 3 bases and J by 7 bases, with 7 bases between. Germline values: CDR1 SQVTM, CDR2 ANQGSEA. The rearrangement joins TRBV29-1 to TRBJ2-1; perhaps TRBD2 as D (5 bases). Sequencing used peripheral blood. This sequence was found in a man aged 50-59 years with acute or convalescent COVID-19. The DNA of the CDR3 is TGCAGCGTTGATCGAGGGAATGAGCAGTTCTTC. Encoded protein: CSVDRGNEQFF.